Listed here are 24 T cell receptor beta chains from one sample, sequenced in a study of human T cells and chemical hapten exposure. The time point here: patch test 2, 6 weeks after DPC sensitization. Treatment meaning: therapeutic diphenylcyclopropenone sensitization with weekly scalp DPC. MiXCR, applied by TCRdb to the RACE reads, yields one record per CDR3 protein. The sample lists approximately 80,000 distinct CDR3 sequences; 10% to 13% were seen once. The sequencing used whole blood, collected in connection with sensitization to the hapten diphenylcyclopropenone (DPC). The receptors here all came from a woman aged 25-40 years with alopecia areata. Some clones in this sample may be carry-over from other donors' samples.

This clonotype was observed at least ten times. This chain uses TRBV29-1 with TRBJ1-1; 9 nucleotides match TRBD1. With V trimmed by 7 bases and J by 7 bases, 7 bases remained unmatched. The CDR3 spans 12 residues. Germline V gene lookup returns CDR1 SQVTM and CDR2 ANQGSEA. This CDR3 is CSGSGTGFEAFF. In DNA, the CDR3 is TGCAGCGGATCCGGGACAGGGTTTGAAGCTTTCTTT.

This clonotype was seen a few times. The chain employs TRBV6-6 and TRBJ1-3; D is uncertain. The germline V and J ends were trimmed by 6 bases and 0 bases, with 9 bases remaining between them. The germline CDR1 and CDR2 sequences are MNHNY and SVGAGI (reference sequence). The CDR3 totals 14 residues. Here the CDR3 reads CASRPTDSGNTIYF. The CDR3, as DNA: TGTGCCAGCAGACCGACGGACTCTGGAAACACCATATATTTT.

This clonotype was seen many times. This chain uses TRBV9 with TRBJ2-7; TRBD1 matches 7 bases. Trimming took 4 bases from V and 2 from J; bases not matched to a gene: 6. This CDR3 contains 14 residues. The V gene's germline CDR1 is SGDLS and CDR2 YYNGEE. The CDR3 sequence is CASSLGDRPYEQYF. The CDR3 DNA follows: TGTGCCAGCAGCTTAGGGGACAGACCCTACGAGCAGTACTTC.

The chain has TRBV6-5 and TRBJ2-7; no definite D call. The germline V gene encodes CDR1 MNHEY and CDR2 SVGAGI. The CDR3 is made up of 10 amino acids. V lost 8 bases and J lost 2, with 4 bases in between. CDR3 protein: CASPAYEQYF. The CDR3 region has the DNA TGTGCCAGCCCGGCCTACGAGCAGTACTTC.

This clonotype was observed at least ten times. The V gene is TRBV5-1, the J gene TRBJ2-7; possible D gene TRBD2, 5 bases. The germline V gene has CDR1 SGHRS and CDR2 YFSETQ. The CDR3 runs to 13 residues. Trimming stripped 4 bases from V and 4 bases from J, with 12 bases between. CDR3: CASSADSSYEQYF. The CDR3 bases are TGCGCCAGCAGCGCGGACTCCTCTTACGAGCAGTACTTC.

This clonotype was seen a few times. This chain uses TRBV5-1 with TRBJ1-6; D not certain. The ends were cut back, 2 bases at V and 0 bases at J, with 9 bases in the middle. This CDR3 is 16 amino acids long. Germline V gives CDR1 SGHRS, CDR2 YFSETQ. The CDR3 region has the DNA TGCGCCAGCAGCTTACAGTCCAGCTCCTATAATTCACCCCTCCACTTT. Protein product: CASSLQSSSYNSPLHF.

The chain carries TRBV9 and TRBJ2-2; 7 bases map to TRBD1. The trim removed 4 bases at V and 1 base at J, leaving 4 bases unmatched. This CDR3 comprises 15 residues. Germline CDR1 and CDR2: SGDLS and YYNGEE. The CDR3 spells CASSPWTGNTGELFF. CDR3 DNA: TGTGCCAGCAGCCCCTGGACAGGGAACACCGGGGAGCTGTTTTTT.

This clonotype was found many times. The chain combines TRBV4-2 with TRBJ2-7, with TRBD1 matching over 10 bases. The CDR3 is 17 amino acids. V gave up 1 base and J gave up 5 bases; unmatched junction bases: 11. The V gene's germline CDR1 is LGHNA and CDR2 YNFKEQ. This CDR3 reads CASSQVAGQGPLNEQYF. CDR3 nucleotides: TGTGCCAGCAGCCAAGTGGCGGGACAGGGGCCGTTAAACGAGCAGTACTTC.

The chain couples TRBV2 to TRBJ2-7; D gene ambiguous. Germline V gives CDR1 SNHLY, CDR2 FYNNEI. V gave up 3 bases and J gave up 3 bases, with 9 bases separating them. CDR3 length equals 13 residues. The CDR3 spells CASSDVLYYEQYF. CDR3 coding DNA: TGTGCCAGCAGTGACGTCTTGTACTACGAGCAGTACTTC.

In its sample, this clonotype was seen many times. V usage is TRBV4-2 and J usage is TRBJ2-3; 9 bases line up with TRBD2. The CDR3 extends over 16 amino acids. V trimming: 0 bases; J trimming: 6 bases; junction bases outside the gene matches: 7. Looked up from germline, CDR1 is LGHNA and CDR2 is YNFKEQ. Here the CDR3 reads CASSQDGGGAGDTQYF. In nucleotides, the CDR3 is TGTGCCAGCAGCCAAGATGGCGGGGGGGCTGGTGATACGCAGTATTTT.

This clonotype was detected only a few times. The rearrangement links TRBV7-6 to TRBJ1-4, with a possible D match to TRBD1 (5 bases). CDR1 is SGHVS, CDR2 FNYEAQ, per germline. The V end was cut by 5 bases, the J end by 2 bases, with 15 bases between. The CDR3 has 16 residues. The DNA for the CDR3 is TGTGCCAGCAGCCAAATCCCGGGACCGACTAATGAAAAACTGTTTTTT. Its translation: CASSQIPGPTNEKLFF.

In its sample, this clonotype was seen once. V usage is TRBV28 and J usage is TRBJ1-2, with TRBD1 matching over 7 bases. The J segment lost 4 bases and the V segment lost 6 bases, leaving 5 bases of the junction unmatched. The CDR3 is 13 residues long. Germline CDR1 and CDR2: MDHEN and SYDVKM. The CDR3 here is CASRADRIYGYTF. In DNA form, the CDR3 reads TGTGCCAGCAGAGCGGACAGGATCTATGGCTACACCTTC.

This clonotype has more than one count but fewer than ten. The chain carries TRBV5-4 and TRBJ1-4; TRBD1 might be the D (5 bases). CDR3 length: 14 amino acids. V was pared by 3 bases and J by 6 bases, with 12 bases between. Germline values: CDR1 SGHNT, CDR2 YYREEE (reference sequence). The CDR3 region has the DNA TGTGCCAGCAGCTCTTGGGGGAGTGATGAAAAACTGTTTTTT. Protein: CASSSWGSDEKLFF.

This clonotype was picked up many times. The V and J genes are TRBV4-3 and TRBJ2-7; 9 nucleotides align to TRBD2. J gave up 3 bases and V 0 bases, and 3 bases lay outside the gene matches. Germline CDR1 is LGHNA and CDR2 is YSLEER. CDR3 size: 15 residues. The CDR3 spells CASSQEGTSRYEQYF. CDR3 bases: TGCGCCAGCAGCCAAGAAGGGACTAGCCGCTACGAGCAGTACTTC.

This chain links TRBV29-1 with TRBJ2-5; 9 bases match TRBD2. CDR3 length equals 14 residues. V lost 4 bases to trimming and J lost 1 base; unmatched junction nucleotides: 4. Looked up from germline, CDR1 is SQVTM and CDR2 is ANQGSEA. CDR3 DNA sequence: TGCAGCGTTGTTCTAGCGGGGCTCCAAGAGACCCAGTACTTC. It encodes CSVVLAGLQETQYF.

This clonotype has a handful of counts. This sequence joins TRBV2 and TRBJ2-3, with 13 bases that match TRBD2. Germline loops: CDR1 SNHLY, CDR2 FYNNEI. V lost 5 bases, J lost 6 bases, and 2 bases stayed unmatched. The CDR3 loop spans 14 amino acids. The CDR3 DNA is TGTGCCAGCAGTCGGACTAGCGGGGGTGATACGCAGTATTTT. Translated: CASSRTSGGDTQYF. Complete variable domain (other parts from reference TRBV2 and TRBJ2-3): EPEVTQTPSHQVTQMGQEVILRCVPISNHLYFYWYRQILGQKVEFLVSFYNNEISEKSEIFDDQFSVERPDGSNFTLKIRSTKLEDSAMYFCASSRTSGGDTQYFGPGTRLTVL.

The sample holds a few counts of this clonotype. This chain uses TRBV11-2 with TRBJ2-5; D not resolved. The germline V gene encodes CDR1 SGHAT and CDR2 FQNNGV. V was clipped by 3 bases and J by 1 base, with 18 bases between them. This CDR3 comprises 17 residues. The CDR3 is CASSLGYRALSQETQYF. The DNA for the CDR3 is TGTGCCAGCAGCTTGGGCTACAGAGCCCTAAGCCAAGAGACCCAGTACTTC.

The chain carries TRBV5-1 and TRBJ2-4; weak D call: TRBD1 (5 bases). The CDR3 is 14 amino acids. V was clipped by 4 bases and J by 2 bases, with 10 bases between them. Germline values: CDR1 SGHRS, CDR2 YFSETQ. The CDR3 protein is CASSPGITKNIQYF. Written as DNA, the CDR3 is TGCGCCAGCAGCCCAGGGATAACCAAAAACATTCAGTACTTC.

CDR3 DNA: TGTGCCAGCAGTCTCGGGACCATAACCGGGGAGCTGTTTTTT. It specifies CASSLGTITGELFF. This sequence joins TRBV12-3 or TRBV12-4 and TRBJ2-2; D may be TRBD1 or TRBD2 (5 bases each). The CDR3 runs 14 residues. V was clipped by 5 bases and J by 5 bases, with 12 bases between them.

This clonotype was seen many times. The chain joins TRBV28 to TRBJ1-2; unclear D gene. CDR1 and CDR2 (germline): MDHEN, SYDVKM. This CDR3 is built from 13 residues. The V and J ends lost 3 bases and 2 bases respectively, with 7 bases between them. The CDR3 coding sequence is TGTGCCAGCAGTTTGGGTGTCAACTATGGCTACACCTTC. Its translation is CASSLGVNYGYTF.

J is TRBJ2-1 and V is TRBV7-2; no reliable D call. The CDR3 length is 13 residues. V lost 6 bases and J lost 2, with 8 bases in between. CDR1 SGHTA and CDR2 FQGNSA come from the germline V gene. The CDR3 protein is CASRSQPYNEQFF. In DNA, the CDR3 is TGTGCCAGCAGGTCGCAGCCCTACAATGAGCAGTTCTTC.

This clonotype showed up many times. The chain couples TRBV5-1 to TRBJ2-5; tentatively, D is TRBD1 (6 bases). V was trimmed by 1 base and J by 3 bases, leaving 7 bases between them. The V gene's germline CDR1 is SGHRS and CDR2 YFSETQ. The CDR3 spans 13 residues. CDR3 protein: CASSLNREETQYF. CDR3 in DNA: TGCGCCAGCAGCTTGAACAGGGAAGAGACCCAGTACTTC. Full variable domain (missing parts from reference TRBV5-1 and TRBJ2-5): KAGVTQTPRYLIKTRGQQVTLSCSPISGHRSVSWYQQTPGQGLQFLFEYFSETQRNKGNFPGRFSGRQFSNSRSEMNVSTLELGDSALYLCASSLNREETQYFGPGTRLLVL.

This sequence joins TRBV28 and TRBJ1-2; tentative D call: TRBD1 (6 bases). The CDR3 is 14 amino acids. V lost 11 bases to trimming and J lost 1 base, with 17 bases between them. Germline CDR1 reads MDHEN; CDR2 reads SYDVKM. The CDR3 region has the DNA TGTGCCGTAGAGGACAGACTTATTAACTATGGCTACACCTTC. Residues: CAVEDRLINYGYTF.

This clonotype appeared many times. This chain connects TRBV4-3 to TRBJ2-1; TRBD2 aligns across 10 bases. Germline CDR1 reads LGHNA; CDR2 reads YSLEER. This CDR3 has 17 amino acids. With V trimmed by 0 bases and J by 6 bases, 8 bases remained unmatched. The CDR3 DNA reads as TGCGCCAGCAGCCAAGAAGTCATAGCGGGAGGAAGCAATGAGCAGTTCTTC. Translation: CASSQEVIAGGSNEQFF.